The 22 T cell receptor beta chains below were found in one sample sequenced in a study of shared clonotypes between healthy human individuals. The table came from immunoSEQ multiplex PCR; TCRdb's copy has only in-frame clones and leaves some out. The sample holds roughly 1,600,000 clones; 98% to 99% are singletons and the top ten take approximately 0.4%. The sequencing input was naive CD4+ T cells sorted from blood. Regarding subset: CD45RA+ positively selected. These receptors were obtained from a man under 40 in good health.

The chain combines TRBV10-3 with TRBJ2-7; 8 bases map to TRBD1. This CDR3 comprises 15 residues. The trim removed 2 bases at V and 9 bases at J, leaving 12 bases unmatched. Germline values: CDR1 ENHRY, CDR2 SYGVKD. In DNA, the CDR3 is TGTGCCATCAGTGAGACGTCGAGACAGGGGTCACGGCAGTACTTC. Translated: CAISETSRQGSRQYF.

This chain links TRBV9 with TRBJ2-2; D might be TRBD2 (6 bases). Germline CDR1 is SGDLS and CDR2 is YYNGEE. The CDR3 has 15 residues. V lost 5 bases and J 0 bases, leaving 11 bases between the germline ends. CDR3: CASRGGTSNTGELFF. CDR3 bases: TGTGCCAGCAGGGGCGGGACTTCGAACACCGGGGAGCTGTTTTTT.

The count of this clone is one. The gene calls are TRBV18 and TRBJ2-1, with 11 bases fitting TRBD2. The germline CDR1 and CDR2 sequences are KGHSH and LQKENI. V dropped 2 bases and J dropped 8; count of bases not matched to a gene: 5. The CDR3 is 15 residues long. The CDR3, as DNA: TGTGCCAGCTCACCAATACTAGCGGGAGCCTATGAGCAGTTCTTC. Its protein product is CASSPILAGAYEQFF.

This chain joins TRBV6-6 and TRBJ2-5; no definite D call. V lost 4 bases and J 2 bases, leaving 5 bases between the germline ends. Germline CDR1 MNHNY, CDR2 SVGAGI (reference sequence). This CDR3 region has 12 residues. CDR3 residues: CASSFPQETQYF. In DNA form, the CDR3 reads TGTGCCAGCAGTTTCCCTCAAGAGACCCAGTACTTC.

The V gene is TRBV5-8, the J gene TRBJ2-7; 9 bases match TRBD1. Per the germline V gene, CDR1 is SGHTS and CDR2 is YDEGEE. With V trimmed by 4 bases and J by 1 base, 6 bases remained unmatched. This CDR3 region has 15 residues. CDR3 amino acids: CASSLPGQGSYEQYF. In DNA, the CDR3 is TGTGCCAGCAGCCTCCCGGGACAGGGATCCTACGAGCAGTACTTC.

The rearrangement links TRBV28 to TRBJ2-7; 11 positions match TRBD2. CDR3 length: 15 residues. Losses at the gene ends were 3 bases for V and 3 bases for J; bases not matched to a gene: 4. In germline, CDR1 is MDHEN, CDR2 SYDVKM. CDR3 DNA sequence: TGTGCCAGCAGTTTCCTAGCGGGAGGTATCTACGAGCAGTACTTC. Its translation: CASSFLAGGIYEQYF.

This chain joins TRBV14 and TRBJ2-2, with a possible D match to TRBD1 (6 bases). Trimming took off 1 base at V and 5 bases at J, with 11 bases between the two ends. This CDR3 comprises 15 residues. The germline V gene encodes CDR1 SGHDN and CDR2 FVKESK. Here the CDR3 reads CASSQVTGWTGELFF. In nucleotides, the CDR3 is TGTGCCAGCAGCCAAGTCACAGGGTGGACCGGGGAGCTGTTTTTT.

V and J are TRBV11-2 and TRBJ2-7, with 8 bases lining up with TRBD1. Germline assignment: CDR1 SGHAT and CDR2 FQNNGV. The length of the CDR3 is 15 residues. J gave up 4 bases and V 4 bases, and 9 bases lay outside the gene matches. CDR3 residues: CASSSRWTGYYEQYF. Here the CDR3 DNA reads TGTGCCAGCAGCTCAAGATGGACAGGGTATTACGAGCAGTACTTC.

The gene calls are TRBV6-6 and TRBJ2-1; D is uncertain. Germline lookup yields CDR1 MNHNY and CDR2 SVGAGI (reference sequence). The V end lost 2 bases, the J end lost 7 bases, and 0 bases lay between the germline ends. There are 10 residues in the CDR3. The CDR3 DNA reads as TGTGCCAGCAGTTACAATGAGCAGTTCTTC. Amino acids: CASSYNEQFF.

The chain employs TRBV10-3 and TRBJ2-7; TRBD1 is a possible D gene (5 bases). V lost 3 bases and J lost 5, with 11 bases in between. The germline V gene encodes CDR1 ENHRY and CDR2 SYGVKD. The CDR3 length is 13 residues. CDR3 nucleotides: TGTGCCATCAGTGAAGGGGTAATGGACGAGCAGTACTTC. It translates to CAISEGVMDEQYF.

J is TRBJ2-5 and V is TRBV6-5; tentative D call: TRBD2 (5 bases). The ends were cut back, 11 bases at V and 2 bases at J, with 12 bases in the middle. Germline CDR1 reads MNHEY; CDR2 reads SVGAGI. The CDR3 is 12 amino acids. CDR3 nucleotides: TGTGCCGTCTCGGGCGGGCAAGAGACCCAGTACTTC. It codes for CAVSGGQETQYF.

This chain joins TRBV2 and TRBJ2-1, with unresolved D. CDR3 length: 14 amino acids. V was trimmed by 4 bases and J by 1 base, leaving 8 bases between them. Germline V CDR1 and CDR2: SNHLY, FYNNEI. CDR3 residues: CASSASFSYNEQFF. CDR3 sequence (DNA): TGTGCCAGCAGTGCAAGTTTTTCCTACAATGAGCAGTTCTTC.

A word on this clone: Germline is not matched at one junction end, which may reflect a read error. This sequence joins TRBV2 and TRBJ2-5; 7 bases map to TRBD1. The CDR3 covers 14 residues. The germline V gene encodes CDR1 SNHLY and CDR2 FYNNEI. The CDR3 DNA reads TGTGCCAGCAGGGAAGACAGGGTACAAGAGACCCAGTACTTC. Protein sequence: CASREDRVQETQYF.

This clone was detected once. The V call is TRBV7-6, the J call TRBJ1-1; D remains ambiguous. Germline lookup yields CDR1 SGHVS and CDR2 FNYEAQ. With 2 bases removed from V and 1 base from J, the gap between germline ends came to 5 bases. This CDR3 spans 13 amino acids. CDR3 in DNA: TGTGCCAGCAGCTTACTTCGGAACACTGAAGCTTTCTTT. As protein: CASSLLRNTEAFF.

The chain couples TRBV5-4 to TRBJ2-7, with D perhaps matching TRBD2 (6 bases). CDR1 SGHNT and CDR2 YYREEE come from the germline V gene (reference sequence). The CDR3 covers 16 residues. V dropped 0 bases and J dropped 2 bases, with 15 bases sitting between them. The CDR3 protein is CASSLGVGGTTYEQYF. The CDR3 DNA is TGTGCCAGCAGCTTGGGGGTTGGGGGGACCACCTACGAGCAGTACTTC.

The CDR3 region has the DNA TGTGCCATCAGTAACCGACAGGGTACCGGGGAGCTGTTTTTT. Amino acids: CAISNRQGTGELFF. The rearrangement uses TRBV10-3 and TRBJ2-2, with 7 bases matching TRBD1. The V gene's germline CDR1 is ENHRY and CDR2 SYGVKD. This CDR3 region has 14 residues. Unmatched junction bases numbered 5, after V lost 5 bases and J lost 5 bases.

The genes are TRBV5-4 and TRBJ2-7; D may match TRBD1 or TRBD2 (5 bases each). Germline CDR1 reads SGHNT; CDR2 reads YYREEE (reference sequence). There are 13 residues in the CDR3. Trimming took 3 bases from V and 0 from J, leaving 7 bases between them. CDR3 sequence (DNA): TGTGCCAGCAGCTCGGGACCCTCCTACGAGCAGTACTTC. Residues: CASSSGPSYEQYF.

The chain employs TRBV7-6 and TRBJ1-2, with 10 bases aligning to TRBD1. The CDR3 totals 15 residues. The germline CDR1 and CDR2 sequences are SGHVS and FNYEAQ. With V trimmed by 5 bases and J by 2 bases, 5 bases remained unmatched. Here the CDR3 DNA reads TGTGCCAGCAGCCTAGGACAGGGGGGAAACTATGGCTACACCTTC. Protein product: CASSLGQGGNYGYTF. Variable domain in full (rest from reference TRBV7-6 and TRBJ1-2): GAGVSQSPRYKVTKRGQDVALRCDPISGHVSLYWYRQALGQGPEFLTYFNYEAQQDKSGLPNDRFSAERPEGSISTLTIQRTEQRDSAMYRCASSLGQGGNYGYTFGSGTRLTVV.

CDR3 in amino acids: CAKGNRVEGLFF. Written as DNA, the CDR3 is TGCGCCAAGGGGAACAGGGTTGAGGGACTGTTTTTT. This chain connects TRBV10-2 to TRBJ1-4, with a weak D call TRBD1 (6 bases). Germline values: CDR1 WSHSY, CDR2 SAAADI. The CDR3 is 12 amino acids. Trimming shortened V by 10 bases and J by 13 bases, and 19 bases separated the two germline ends.

The rearrangement joins TRBV11-2 to TRBJ2-1; D possibly matches TRBD1 or TRBD2 (6 bases each). The CDR3 has 17 residues. The ends were cut back, 0 bases at V and 0 bases at J, with 12 bases in the middle. Germline assignment: CDR1 SGHAT and CDR2 FQNNGV. CDR3 coding DNA: TGTGCCAGCAGCTTAGATTGGAGGGGGAGCTCCTACAATGAGCAGTTCTTC. It translates to CASSLDWRGSSYNEQFF.

The V and J genes are TRBV14 and TRBJ1-2, with D uncertain. The CDR3 totals 14 residues. Trimming removed 3 bases at V and 4 bases at J, with 12 bases between. The V gene's germline CDR1 is SGHDN and CDR2 FVKESK. This CDR3 is CASSHDAGGYGYTF. The CDR3 bases are TGTGCCAGCAGCCATGACGCGGGAGGCTATGGCTACACCTTC.

The chain couples TRBV7-9 to TRBJ1-5; weak D call: TRBD1 (5 bases). Per germline, CDR1 SEHNR and CDR2 FQNEAQ (reference sequence). Between the trimmed V and J ends, which lost 4 bases and 2 bases, there was a span of 9 bases. The CDR3 sequence is 14 residues long. The CDR3 sequence is CASSSGYGNQPQHF. The CDR3 nucleotides are TGTGCCAGCAGCTCAGGGTATGGCAATCAGCCCCAGCATTTT.